These 15 T cell receptor beta chains originate from one sample sequenced in a study of CD8+ T cells in alopecia areata. Treatment defined: oral pan-JAK inhibitor, 5-10 mg twice daily. RNA was extracted and reverse transcribed into cDNA as the sequencing template. This table comes from immunoSEQ multiplex PCR, and its TCRdb copy is limited to in-frame clones, with some not included. The table records approximately 280,000 clones, 58% of them present only once. Sequencing used CD4+ T cells sorted from blood, obtained at week 24, from a patient treated with tofacitinib. The receptors come from a human donor with alopecia areata.

V usage is TRBV30 and J usage is TRBJ2-3, with 7 bases matching TRBD2. V gave up 2 bases and J gave up 0 bases; unmatched junction bases: 2. Looked up from germline, CDR1 is GTSNPN and CDR2 is SVGIG (reference sequence). This CDR3 is 14 amino acids long. CDR3 nucleotide sequence: TGTGCCTGGAGTAAGCGGGGTAGCACAGATACGCAGTATTTT. It codes for CAWSKRGSTDTQYF.

Of note for this clone: This sample includes further DNA sequences coding for the same CDR3. The genes are TRBV25-1 and TRBJ1-1; D possibly corresponds to TRBD1 (5 bases). The CDR3 loop spans 16 amino acids. Germline CDR1 is MGHDK and CDR2 is SYGVNS. V shed 1 base and J shed 1 base, with 13 bases lying between them. CDR3 in amino acids: CASSELGRGQNTEAFF. CDR3 DNA sequence: TGTGCCAGCAGTGAATTAGGTAGGGGCCAGAACACTGAAGCTTTCTTT. The full variable domain, its missing parts supplied by reference TRBV25-1 and TRBJ1-1, is EADIYQTPRYLVIGTGKKITLECSQTMGHDKMYWYQQDPGMELHLIHYSYGVNSTEKGDLSSESTVSRIRTEHFPLTLESARPSHTSQYLCASSELGRGQNTEAFFGQGTRLTVV.

Concerning this clone: Germline and junction disagree at one end, which may indicate a read error. CDR3 nucleotide sequence: TGTACCAGCTATAAAGTGGGGCAATCCGCCTACGAGCAGTACTTC. It yields the protein CTSYKVGQSAYEQYF. The V and J genes are TRBV5-4 and TRBJ2-7; a possible D gene is TRBD1 (5 bases). The V gene's germline CDR1 is SGHNT and CDR2 YYREEE (reference sequence). The CDR3 covers 15 residues.

The V and J genes are TRBV5-1 and TRBJ2-1; D gene ambiguous. The length of the CDR3 is 12 residues. Trimming removed 5 bases at V and 6 bases at J, with 9 bases between. The germline V gene has CDR1 SGHRS and CDR2 YFSETQ. The CDR3 protein is CASSRFGNEQFF. The CDR3 nucleotides read TGCGCCAGCAGTAGGTTTGGCAATGAGCAGTTCTTC.

This chain uses TRBV2 with TRBJ2-1, with D uncertain. Trimming took off 5 bases at V and 4 bases at J, with 9 bases between the two ends. From germline, CDR1 is SNHLY and CDR2 FYNNEI. CDR3 length: 13 residues. The CDR3 loop reads CASSTALYNEQFF. For the CDR3, the DNA is TGTGCCAGCAGTACCGCCCTGTACAATGAGCAGTTCTTC. Full variable domain (missing parts from reference TRBV2 and TRBJ2-1): EPEVTQTPSHQVTQMGQEVILRCVPISNHLYFYWYRQILGQKVEFLVSFYNNEISEKSEIFDDQFSVERPDGSNFTLKIRSTKLEDSAMYFCASSTALYNEQFFGPGTRLTVL.

The rearrangement uses TRBV6-1 and TRBJ1-1, with D hard to call. This CDR3 spans 13 amino acids. Germline-derived CDR1 and CDR2 are MNHNS and SASEGT. The V and J ends lost 6 bases and 10 bases respectively, with 18 bases between them. The chain's CDR3 is CASRTYRTASAFF. In nucleotides, the CDR3 is TGTGCCAGCAGGACCTATCGGACGGCCTCAGCTTTCTTT.

The chain joins TRBV30 to TRBJ1-5; the D gene is possibly TRBD1 (5 bases). V gave up 0 bases and J gave up 9 bases, with 15 bases separating them. The CDR3 is 14 amino acids. The germline V gene has CDR1 GTSNPN and CDR2 SVGIG (reference sequence). DNA for the CDR3: TGTGCCTGGAGTGTAACTGGGACGGCGAGGCCCCAGCATTTT. Residues: CAWSVTGTARPQHF.

The chain joins TRBV6-5 to TRBJ1-1; no reliable D call. CDR3 length equals 11 residues. Germline V gives CDR1 MNHEY, CDR2 SVGAGI. With 2 bases removed from V and 4 bases from J, the gap between germline ends came to 2 bases. Written as DNA, the CDR3 is TGTGCCAGCAGTTACGGCACTGAAGCTTTCTTT. It specifies CASSYGTEAFF.

The rearrangement joins TRBV9 to TRBJ1-6; the match to TRBD1 covers 8 bases. This CDR3 region has 15 residues. V lost 2 bases and J lost 8; bases outside the gene matches: 6. Germline V lookup: CDR1 SGDLS, CDR2 YYNGEE. The CDR3 bases are TGTGCCAGCAGCGTTTCAGGCAGGGGGCATTCACCCCTCCACTTT. It translates to CASSVSGRGHSPLHF.

The J gene is TRBJ1-2, the V gene TRBV7-9, with 8 bases lining up with TRBD1. V lost 7 bases, J lost 2 bases, and 3 bases stayed unmatched. Germline V gene data show CDR1 as SEHNR and CDR2 as FQNEAQ (reference sequence). The length of the CDR3 is 13 residues. In nucleotides, the CDR3 is TGTGCCAGCACCGGGACAGGAAACTATGGCTACACCTTC. It specifies CASTGTGNYGYTF.

This clone has more than one count but fewer than ten. This chain joins TRBV4-3 and TRBJ2-3, with 11 nucleotides matching TRBD2. Germline trimming cut 3 bases from V and 3 bases from J; bases unmatched to any gene: 5. The length of the CDR3 is 16 residues. Germline V lookup: CDR1 LGHNA, CDR2 YSLEER. The CDR3 sequence is CASSHKTSGETDTQYF. The DNA of the CDR3 is TGCGCCAGCAGCCACAAGACTAGCGGGGAGACAGATACGCAGTATTTT.

This clone was detected once. The V call is TRBV6-5, the J call TRBJ1-1; 8 bases fit TRBD1. CDR1 and CDR2 from the germline V gene are MNHEY and SVGAGI. Unmatched junction bases numbered 9, after V lost 0 bases and J lost 6 bases. This CDR3 has 16 residues. CDR3 coding DNA: TGTGCCAGCAGTTACTCGTTGGACAGGGTCAGCTCTGAAGCTTTCTTT. Its protein is CASSYSLDRVSSEAFF.

This CDR3 is CASSYLSTGGASPLHF. The CDR3 DNA reads TGTGCCAGCAGTTATCTCTCAACAGGGGGGGCTTCACCCCTCCACTTT. This chain links TRBV6-5 with TRBJ1-6; 8 positions match TRBD1. The junction had 10 bases not matched to a gene; V was cut back by 3 bases and J by 9 bases. Germline values: CDR1 MNHEY, CDR2 SVGAGI. The CDR3 covers 16 residues.

V usage is TRBV28 and J usage is TRBJ1-2; 10 nucleotides match TRBD1. The J segment lost 8 bases and the V segment lost 5 bases, leaving 2 bases of the junction unmatched. Germline lookup yields CDR1 MDHEN and CDR2 SYDVKM. This CDR3 comprises 12 residues. DNA for the CDR3: TGTGCCAGCAGTAGGACAGGGGGAGGCTACACCTTC. Amino acid sequence: CASSRTGGGYTF.

The rearrangement joins TRBV7-2 to TRBJ2-5; D unresolved. CDR3 size: 12 residues. Trimming shortened V by 3 bases and J by 2 bases, and 4 bases separated the two germline ends. Germline CDR1 SGHTA, CDR2 FQGNSA. Here the CDR3 DNA reads TGTGCCAGCAGCTTTCCGCAAGAGACCCAGTACTTC. Encoded protein: CASSFPQETQYF.